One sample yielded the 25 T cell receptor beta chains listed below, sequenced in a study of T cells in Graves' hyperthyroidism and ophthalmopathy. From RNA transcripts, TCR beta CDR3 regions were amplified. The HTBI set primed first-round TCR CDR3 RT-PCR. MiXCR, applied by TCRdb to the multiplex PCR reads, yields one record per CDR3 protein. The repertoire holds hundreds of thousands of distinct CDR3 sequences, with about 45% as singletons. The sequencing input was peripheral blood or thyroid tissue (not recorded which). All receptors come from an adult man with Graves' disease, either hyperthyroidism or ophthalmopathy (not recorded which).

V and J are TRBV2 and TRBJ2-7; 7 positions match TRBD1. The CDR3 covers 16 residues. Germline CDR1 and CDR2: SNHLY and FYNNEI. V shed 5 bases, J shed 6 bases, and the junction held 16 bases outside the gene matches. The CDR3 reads CASSQAPLGRGIEQYF. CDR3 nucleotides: TGTGCCAGCAGTCAGGCGCCCCTTGGCAGGGGGATCGAGCAGTACTTC.

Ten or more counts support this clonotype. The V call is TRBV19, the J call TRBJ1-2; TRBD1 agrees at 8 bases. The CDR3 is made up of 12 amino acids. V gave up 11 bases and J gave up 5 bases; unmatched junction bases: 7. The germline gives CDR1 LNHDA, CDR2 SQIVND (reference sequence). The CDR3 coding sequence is TGTGCCGCAACGACAGGGGTATATGGCTACACCTTC. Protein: CAATTGVYGYTF.

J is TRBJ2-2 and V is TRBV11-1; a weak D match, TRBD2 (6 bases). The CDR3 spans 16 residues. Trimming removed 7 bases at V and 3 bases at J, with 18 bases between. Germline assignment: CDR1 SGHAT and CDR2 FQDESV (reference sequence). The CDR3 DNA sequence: TGTGCCAGCACCACCACCGGGATAGCGGACACCGGGGAGCTGTTTTTT. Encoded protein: CASTTTGIADTGELFF.

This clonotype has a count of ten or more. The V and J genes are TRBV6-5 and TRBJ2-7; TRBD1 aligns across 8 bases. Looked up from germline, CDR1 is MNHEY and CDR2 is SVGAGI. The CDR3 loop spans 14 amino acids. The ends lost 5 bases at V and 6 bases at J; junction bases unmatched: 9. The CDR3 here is CASSPGTGRSEQYF. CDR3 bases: TGTGCCAGCAGTCCCGGGACAGGCCGGAGCGAGCAGTACTTC.

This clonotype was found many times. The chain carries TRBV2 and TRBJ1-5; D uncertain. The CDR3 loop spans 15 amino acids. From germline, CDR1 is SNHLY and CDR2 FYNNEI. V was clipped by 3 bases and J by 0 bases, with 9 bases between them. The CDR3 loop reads CASSENSLSNQPQHF. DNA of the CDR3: TGTGCCAGCAGTGAGAACAGCCTTAGCAATCAGCCCCAGCATTTT.

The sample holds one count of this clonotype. Here the CDR3 DNA reads TGTGCCATCAGTGAGTCGGAGGGTCAGAGCACTGAAGCTTTCTTT. Translated, it gives CAISESEGQSTEAFF. The rearrangement joins TRBV10-3 to TRBJ1-1; D remains ambiguous. Germline lookup yields CDR1 ENHRY and CDR2 SYGVKD. Trimming removed 0 bases at V and 4 bases at J, with 12 bases between. This CDR3 has 15 residues.

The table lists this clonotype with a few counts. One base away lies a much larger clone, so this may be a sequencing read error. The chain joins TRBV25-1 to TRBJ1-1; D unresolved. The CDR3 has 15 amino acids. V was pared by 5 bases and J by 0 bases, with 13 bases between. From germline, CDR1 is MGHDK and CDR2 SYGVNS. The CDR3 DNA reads TGTGCCAGCAGTAAAGGGCACCTGATGAACACTGAAGCTTTCTTT. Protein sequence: CASSKGHLMNTEAFF.

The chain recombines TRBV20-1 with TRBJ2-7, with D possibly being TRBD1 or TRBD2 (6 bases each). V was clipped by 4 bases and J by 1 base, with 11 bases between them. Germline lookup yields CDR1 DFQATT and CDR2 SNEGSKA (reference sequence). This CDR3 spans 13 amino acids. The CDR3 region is CSATGGRSYEQYF. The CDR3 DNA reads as TGCAGTGCTACCGGGGGCAGATCCTACGAGCAGTACTTC.

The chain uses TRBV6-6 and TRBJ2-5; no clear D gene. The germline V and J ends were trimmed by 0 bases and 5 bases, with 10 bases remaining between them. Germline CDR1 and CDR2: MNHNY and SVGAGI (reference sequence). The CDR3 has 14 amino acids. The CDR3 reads CASSYSNSWETQYF. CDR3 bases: TGTGCCAGCAGTTACTCGAACTCTTGGGAGACCCAGTACTTC.

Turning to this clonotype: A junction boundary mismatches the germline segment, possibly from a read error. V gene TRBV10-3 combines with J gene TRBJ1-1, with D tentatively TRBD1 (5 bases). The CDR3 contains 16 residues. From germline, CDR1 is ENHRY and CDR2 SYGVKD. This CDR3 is CASSPRPRGNRTEAFF. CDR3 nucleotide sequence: TGTGCCAGCAGTCCTCGGCCAAGGGGTAATAGGACTGAAGCTTTCTTT.

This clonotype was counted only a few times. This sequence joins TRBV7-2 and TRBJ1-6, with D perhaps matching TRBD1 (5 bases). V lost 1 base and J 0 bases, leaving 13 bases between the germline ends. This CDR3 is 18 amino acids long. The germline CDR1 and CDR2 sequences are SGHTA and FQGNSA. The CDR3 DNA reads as TGTGCCAGCAGCTTAGAAGGGCCAGGGAGCTCCTATAATTCACCCCTCCACTTT. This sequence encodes CASSLEGPGSSYNSPLHF.

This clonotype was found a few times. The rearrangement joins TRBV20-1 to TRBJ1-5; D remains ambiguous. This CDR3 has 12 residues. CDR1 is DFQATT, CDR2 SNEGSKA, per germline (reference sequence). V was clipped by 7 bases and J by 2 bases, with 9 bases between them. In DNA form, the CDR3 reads TGCAGTGGATCGGGAGGCAATCAGCCCCAGCATTTT. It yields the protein CSGSGGNQPQHF.

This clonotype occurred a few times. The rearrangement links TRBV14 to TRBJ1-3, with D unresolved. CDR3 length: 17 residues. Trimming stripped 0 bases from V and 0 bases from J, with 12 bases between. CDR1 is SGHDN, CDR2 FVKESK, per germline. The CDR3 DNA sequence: TGTGCCAGCAGCCAAGACAGCGGGGTCTTCTCTGGAAACACCATATATTTT. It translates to CASSQDSGVFSGNTIYF.

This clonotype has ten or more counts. CDR3 loop: CSVRGYTEAFF. The CDR3 DNA sequence: TGCAGCGTCAGGGGGTACACTGAAGCTTTCTTT. The chain carries TRBV29-1 and TRBJ1-1; 7 nucleotides agree with TRBD1. Germline V gives CDR1 SQVTM, CDR2 ANQGSEA. The CDR3 runs 11 residues. With 6 bases clipped from V and 3 bases from J, the junction kept 1 base outside the gene matches.

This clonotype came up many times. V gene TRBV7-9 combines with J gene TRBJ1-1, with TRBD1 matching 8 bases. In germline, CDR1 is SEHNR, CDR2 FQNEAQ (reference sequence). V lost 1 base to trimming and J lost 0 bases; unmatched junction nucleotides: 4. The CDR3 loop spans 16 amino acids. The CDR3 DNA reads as TGTGCCAGCAGCTTAGGTCAGGGACAGGTGAACACTGAAGCTTTCTTT. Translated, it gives CASSLGQGQVNTEAFF.

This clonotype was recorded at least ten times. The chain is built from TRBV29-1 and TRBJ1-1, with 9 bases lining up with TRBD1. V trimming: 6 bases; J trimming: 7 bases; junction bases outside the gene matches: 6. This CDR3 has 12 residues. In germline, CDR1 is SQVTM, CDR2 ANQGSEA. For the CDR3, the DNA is TGCAGCGTCTTGGGACAGGGAGATGAAGCTTTCTTT. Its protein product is CSVLGQGDEAFF.

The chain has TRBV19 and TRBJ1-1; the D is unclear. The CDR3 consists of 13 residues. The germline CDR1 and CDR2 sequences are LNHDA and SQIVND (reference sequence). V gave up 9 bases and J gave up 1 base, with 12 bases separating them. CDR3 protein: CASSQTRNTEAFF. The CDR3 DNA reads TGTGCCAGCAGCCAAACACGGAACACTGAAGCTTTCTTT.

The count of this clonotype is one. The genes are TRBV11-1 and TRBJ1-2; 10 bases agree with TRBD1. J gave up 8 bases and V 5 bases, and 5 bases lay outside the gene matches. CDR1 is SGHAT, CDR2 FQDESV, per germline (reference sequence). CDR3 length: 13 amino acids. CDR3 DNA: TGTGCCAGCAGCCACAGGACAGGGGGAGGCTACACCTTC. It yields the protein CASSHRTGGGYTF.

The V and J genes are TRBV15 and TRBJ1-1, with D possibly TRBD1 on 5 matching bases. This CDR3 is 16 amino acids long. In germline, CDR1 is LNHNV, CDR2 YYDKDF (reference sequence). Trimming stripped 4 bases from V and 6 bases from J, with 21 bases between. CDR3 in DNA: TGTGCCACCAGCAAGACGGACTTCCGGGGGGTTGCTGAAGCTTTCTTT. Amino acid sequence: CATSKTDFRGVAEAFF.

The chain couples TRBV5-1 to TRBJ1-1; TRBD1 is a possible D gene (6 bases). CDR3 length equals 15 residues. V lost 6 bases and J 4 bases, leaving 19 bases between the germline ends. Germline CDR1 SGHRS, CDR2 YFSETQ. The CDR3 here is CASIKITGTITEAFF. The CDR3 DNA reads TGCGCCAGCATCAAAATAACAGGGACAATCACTGAAGCTTTCTTT.

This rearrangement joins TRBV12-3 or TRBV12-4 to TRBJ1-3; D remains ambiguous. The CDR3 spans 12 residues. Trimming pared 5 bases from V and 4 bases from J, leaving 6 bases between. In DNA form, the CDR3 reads TGTGCCAGCAGTCAAAAGGGAAACACCATATATTTT. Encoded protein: CASSQKGNTIYF.

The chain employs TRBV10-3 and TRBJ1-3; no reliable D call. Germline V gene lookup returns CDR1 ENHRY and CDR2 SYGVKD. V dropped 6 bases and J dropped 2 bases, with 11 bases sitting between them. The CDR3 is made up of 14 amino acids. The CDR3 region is CAIRTGRPGNTIYF. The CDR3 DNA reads TGTGCCATCAGGACCGGGAGGCCTGGAAACACCATATATTTT.

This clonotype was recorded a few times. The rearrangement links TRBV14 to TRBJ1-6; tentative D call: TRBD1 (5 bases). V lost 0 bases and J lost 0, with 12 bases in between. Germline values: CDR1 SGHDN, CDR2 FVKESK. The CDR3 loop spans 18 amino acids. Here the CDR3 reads CASSQEGAASSYNSPLHF. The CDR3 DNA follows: TGTGCCAGCAGCCAAGAAGGGGCAGCTAGCTCCTATAATTCACCCCTCCACTTT.

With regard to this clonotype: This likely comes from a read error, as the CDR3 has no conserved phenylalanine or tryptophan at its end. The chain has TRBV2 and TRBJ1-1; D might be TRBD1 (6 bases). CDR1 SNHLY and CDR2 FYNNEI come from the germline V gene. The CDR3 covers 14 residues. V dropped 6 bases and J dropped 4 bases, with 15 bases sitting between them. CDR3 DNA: TGTGCCAGCAGCTTGGGTACAGGGCTCACTGAAGCTTTCCTT. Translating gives CASSLGTGLTEAFL.

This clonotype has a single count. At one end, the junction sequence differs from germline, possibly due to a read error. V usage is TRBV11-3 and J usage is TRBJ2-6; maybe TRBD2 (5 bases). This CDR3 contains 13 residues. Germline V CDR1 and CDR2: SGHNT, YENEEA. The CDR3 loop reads CASSLGAANTEAF. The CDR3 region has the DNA TGTGCCAGCAGCTTAGGAGCGGCCAACACTGAAGCTTTC.